The present T cell receptor (beta chain) was sequenced within a study of blood T cells in healthy people across ages. Study outcomes and limitations: Relative to aged donors, long-lived donors carried more naive CD4+ cells and displayed higher diversity.

A note on this clonotype: Its antigen is unknown.

It was with a sample-barcoded 5' primer and a J-beta primer mix that a second PCR of roughly 7 to 12 cycles was run. TCRdb reanalysed the 5' RACE reads using MiXCR and keeps one entry per CDR3 protein. This sample has roughly 800,000 distinct CDR3 sequences, with more than 20% found just once. This CDR3 region has 17 residues. Trimming at V came to 2 bases and at J to 8 bases, leaving 13 bases not matched to a gene. CDR1 SGHTA and CDR2 FQGNSA come from the germline V gene. This sample was shared with a second study, whose subject was T cells of mothers and their children. That source notes: Mothers gave over 9.5 million TCR beta CDR3 reads each, and children some 3 million each.

The chain couples TRBV7-2 to TRBJ1-4, with 8 nucleotides matching TRBD1. The specimen was blood. The sequence was obtained from a boy aged 5-17 years in good health. The CDR3 loop reads CASSLPGQGALEEKLFF. CDR3 nucleotides: TGTGCCAGCAGCTTACCTGGACAGGGCGCCCTAGAGGAAAAACTGTTTTTT.